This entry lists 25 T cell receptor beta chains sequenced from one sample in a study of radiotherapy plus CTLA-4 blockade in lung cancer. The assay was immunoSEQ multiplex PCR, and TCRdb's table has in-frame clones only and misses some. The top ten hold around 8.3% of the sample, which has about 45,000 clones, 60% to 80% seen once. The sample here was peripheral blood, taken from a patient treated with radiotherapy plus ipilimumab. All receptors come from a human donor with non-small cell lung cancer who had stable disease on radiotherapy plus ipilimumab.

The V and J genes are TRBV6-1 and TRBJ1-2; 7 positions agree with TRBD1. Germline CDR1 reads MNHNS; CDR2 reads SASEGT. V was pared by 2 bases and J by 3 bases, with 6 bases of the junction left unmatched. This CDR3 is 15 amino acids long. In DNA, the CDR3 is TGTGCCAGCAGTGAATACAGACAGGGCTACTATGGCTACACCTTC. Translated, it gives CASSEYRQGYYGYTF.

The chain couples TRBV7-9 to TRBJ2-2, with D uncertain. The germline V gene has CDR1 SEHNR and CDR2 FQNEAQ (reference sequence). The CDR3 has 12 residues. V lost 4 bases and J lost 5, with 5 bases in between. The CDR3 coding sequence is TGTGCCAGCAGCTATACTACCGGGGAGCTGTTTTTT. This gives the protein CASSYTTGELFF.

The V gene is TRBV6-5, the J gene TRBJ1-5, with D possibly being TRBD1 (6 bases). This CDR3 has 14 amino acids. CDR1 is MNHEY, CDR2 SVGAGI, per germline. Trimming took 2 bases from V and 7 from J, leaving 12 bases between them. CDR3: CASSYAGAPQPQHF. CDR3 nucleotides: TGTGCCAGCAGTTACGCGGGGGCCCCGCAGCCCCAGCATTTT.

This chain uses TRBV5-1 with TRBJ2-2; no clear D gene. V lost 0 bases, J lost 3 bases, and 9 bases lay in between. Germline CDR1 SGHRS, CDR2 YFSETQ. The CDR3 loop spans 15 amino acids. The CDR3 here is CASSLVGVHTGELFF. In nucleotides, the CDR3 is TGCGCCAGCAGCTTGGTTGGGGTCCACACCGGGGAGCTGTTTTTT.

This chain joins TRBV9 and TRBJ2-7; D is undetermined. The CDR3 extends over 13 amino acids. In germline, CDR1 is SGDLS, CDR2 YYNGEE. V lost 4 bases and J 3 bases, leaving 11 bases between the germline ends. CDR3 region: CASSPWTVYEQYV. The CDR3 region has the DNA TGTGCCAGCAGCCCCTGGACGGTCTACGAGCAGTACGTC.

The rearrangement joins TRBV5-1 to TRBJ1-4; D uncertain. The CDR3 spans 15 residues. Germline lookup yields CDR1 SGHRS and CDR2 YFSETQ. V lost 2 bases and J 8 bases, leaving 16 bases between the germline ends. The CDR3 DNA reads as TGCGCCAGCAGCTTAGGGTTCGAGGAGAACGAAAAACTGTTTTTT. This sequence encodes CASSLGFEENEKLFF.

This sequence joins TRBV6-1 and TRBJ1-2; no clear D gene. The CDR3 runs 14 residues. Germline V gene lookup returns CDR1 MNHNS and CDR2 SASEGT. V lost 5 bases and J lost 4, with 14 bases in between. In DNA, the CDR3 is TGTGCCAGCAGTATCCGGCCCGCGAGCTATGGCTACACCTTC. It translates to CASSIRPASYGYTF.

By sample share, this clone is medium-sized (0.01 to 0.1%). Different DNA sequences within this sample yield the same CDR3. The CDR3 loop is CASSSQGGYSPLHF. In DNA, the CDR3 is TGTGCCAGCAGCTCACAGGGGGGCTATTCACCCCTCCACTTT. The V call is TRBV9, the J call TRBJ1-6; 8 nucleotides align to TRBD1. This CDR3 comprises 14 residues. Trimming at V came to 4 bases and at J to 8 bases, leaving 5 bases not matched to a gene. Germline V gene sequence: CDR1 SGDLS, CDR2 YYNGEE.

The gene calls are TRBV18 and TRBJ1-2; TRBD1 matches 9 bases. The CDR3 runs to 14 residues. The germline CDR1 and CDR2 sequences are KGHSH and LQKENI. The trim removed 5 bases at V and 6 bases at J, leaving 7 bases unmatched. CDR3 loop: CASSSQQGADGYTF. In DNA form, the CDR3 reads TGTGCCAGCTCATCACAACAGGGGGCAGATGGCTACACCTTC.

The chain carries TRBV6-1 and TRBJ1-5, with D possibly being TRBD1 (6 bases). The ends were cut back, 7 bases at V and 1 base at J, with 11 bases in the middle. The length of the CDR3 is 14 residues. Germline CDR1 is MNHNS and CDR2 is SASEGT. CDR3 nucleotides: TGTGCCAGCAAGGACAGACCGAGCAATCAGCCCCAGCATTTT. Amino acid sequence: CASKDRPSNQPQHF.

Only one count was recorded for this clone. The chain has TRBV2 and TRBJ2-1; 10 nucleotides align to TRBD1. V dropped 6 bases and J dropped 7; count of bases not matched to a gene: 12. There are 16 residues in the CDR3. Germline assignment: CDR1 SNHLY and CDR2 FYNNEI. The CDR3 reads CASSRQGARSGNEQFF. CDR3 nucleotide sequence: TGTGCCAGCAGCAGACAGGGGGCTCGGTCCGGGAATGAGCAGTTCTTC. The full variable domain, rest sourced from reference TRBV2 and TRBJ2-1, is EPEVTQTPSHQVTQMGQEVILRCVPISNHLYFYWYRQILGQKVEFLVSFYNNEISEKSEIFDDQFSVERPDGSNFTLKIRSTKLEDSAMYFCASSRQGARSGNEQFFGPGTRLTVL.

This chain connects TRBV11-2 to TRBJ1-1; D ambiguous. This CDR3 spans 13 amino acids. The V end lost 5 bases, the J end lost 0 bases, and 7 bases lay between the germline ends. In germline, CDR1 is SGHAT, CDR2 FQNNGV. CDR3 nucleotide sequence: TGTGCCAGCAGCACTCAGCTGAACACTGAAGCTTTCTTT. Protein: CASSTQLNTEAFF.

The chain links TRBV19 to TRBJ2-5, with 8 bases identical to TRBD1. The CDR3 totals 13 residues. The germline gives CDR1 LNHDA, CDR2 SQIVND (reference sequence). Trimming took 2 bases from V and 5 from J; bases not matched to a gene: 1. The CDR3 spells CASSINRGETQYF. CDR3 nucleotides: TGTGCCAGTAGTATAAACAGGGGGGAGACCCAGTACTTC.

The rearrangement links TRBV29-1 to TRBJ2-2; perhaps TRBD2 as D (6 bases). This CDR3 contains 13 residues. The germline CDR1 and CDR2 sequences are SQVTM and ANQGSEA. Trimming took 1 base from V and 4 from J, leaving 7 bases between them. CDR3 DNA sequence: TGCAGCGTTGAAGTGGGAGGCACCGGGGAGCTGTTTTTT. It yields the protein CSVEVGGTGELFF.

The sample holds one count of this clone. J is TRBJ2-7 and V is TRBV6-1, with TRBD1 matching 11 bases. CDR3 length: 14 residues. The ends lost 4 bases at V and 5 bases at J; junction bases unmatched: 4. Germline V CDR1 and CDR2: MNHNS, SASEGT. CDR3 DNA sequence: TGTGCCAGCAGTGCAGGACAGGGGGCTCACGAGCAGTACTTC. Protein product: CASSAGQGAHEQYF.

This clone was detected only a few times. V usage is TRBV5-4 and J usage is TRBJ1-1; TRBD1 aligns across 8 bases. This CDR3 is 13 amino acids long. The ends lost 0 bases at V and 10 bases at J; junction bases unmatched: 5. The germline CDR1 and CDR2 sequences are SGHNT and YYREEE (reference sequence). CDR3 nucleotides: TGTGCCAGCAGCTTGGGATCCGGACAGGGAGCTTTCTTT. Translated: CASSLGSGQGAFF.

The DNA of the CDR3 is TGTGCCAGCAGTTTAGGACAGGGTATCAGCGCTGAAGCTTTCTTT. It yields the protein CASSLGQGISAEAFF. The chain employs TRBV28 and TRBJ1-1, with TRBD1 matching 8 bases. Losses at the gene ends were 2 bases for V and 6 bases for J; bases not matched to a gene: 8. The CDR3 has 15 amino acids. The germline CDR1 and CDR2 sequences are MDHEN and SYDVKM. The full variable domain, its missing parts supplied by reference TRBV28 and TRBJ1-1, is DVKVTQSSRYLVKRTGEKVFLECVQDMDHENMFWYRQDPGLGLRLIYFSYDVKMKEKGDIPEGYSVSREKKERFSLILESASTNQTSMYLCASSLGQGISAEAFFGQGTRLTVV.

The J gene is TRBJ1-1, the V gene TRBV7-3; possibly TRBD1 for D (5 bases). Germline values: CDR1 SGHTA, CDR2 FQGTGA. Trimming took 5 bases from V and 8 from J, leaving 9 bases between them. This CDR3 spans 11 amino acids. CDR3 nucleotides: TGTGCCAGCAGCGACGGGACGGAAGCTTTCTTT. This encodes CASSDGTEAFF.

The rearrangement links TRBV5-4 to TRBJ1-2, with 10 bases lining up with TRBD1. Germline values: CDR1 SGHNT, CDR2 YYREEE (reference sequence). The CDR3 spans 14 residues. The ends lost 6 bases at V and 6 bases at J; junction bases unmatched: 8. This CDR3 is CASIRQGASNGYTF. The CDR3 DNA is TGTGCCAGCATCAGACAGGGGGCGTCAAATGGCTACACCTTC.

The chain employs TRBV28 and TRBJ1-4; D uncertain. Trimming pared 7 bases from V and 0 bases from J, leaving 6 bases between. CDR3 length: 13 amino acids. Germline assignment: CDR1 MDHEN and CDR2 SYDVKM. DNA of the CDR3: TGTGCCAGCAAGAGAGCAACTAATGAAAAACTGTTTTTT. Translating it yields CASKRATNEKLFF. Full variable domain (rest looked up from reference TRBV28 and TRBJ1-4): DVKVTQSSRYLVKRTGEKVFLECVQDMDHENMFWYRQDPGLGLRLIYFSYDVKMKEKGDIPEGYSVSREKKERFSLILESASTNQTSMYLCASKRATNEKLFFGSGTQLSVL.

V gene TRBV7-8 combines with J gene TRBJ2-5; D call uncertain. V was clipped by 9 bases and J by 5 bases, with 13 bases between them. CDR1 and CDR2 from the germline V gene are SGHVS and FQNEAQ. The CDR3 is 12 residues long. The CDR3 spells CASRREMETQYF. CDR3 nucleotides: TGTGCCAGTCGCAGAGAGATGGAGACCCAGTACTTC.

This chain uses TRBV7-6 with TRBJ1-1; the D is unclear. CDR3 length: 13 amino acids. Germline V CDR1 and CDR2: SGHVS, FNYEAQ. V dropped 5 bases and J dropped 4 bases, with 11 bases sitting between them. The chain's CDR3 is CASSANPSTEAFF. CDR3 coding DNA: TGTGCCAGCAGCGCCAATCCATCCACTGAAGCTTTCTTT.

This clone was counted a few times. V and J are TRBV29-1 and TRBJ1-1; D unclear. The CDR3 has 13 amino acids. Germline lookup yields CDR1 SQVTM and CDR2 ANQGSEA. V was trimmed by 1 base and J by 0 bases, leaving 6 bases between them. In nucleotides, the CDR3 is TGCAGCGTTGAAGGCAGAGTGAACACTGAAGCTTTCTTT. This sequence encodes CSVEGRVNTEAFF.

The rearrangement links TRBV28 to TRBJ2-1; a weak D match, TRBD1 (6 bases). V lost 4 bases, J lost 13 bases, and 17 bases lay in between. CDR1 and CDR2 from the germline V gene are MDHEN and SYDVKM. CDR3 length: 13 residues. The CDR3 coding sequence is TGTGCCAGCAGTTGGGCGAACAGGGAAGGTCAGTTCTTC. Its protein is CASSWANREGQFF. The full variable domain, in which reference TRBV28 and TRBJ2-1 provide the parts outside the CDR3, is DVKVTQSSRYLVKRTGEKVFLECVQDMDHENMFWYRQDPGLGLRLIYFSYDVKMKEKGDIPEGYSVSREKKERFSLILESASTNQTSMYLCASSWANREGQFFGPGTRLTVL.

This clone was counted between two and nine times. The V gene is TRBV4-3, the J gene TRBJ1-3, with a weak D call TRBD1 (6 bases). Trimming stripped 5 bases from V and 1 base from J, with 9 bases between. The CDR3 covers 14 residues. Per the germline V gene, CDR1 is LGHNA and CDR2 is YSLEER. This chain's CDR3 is CASSLTGSGNTIYF. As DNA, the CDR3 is TGCGCCAGCAGCTTAACAGGGTCTGGAAACACCATATATTTT.